This T cell receptor beta chain was observed in a study of STAT5B mutations in CD4+ large granular lymphocyte leukemia. Study-level background: Among healthy donors, a particular HLA allele went with more CDR3 'QG' motifs.

The germline V gene encodes CDR1 SNHLY and CDR2 FYNNEI. CDR3 length: 15 amino acids. V shed 4 bases and J 3 bases; nucleotides not matched to a gene: 5. To note about this clone: Its target is unknown.

In the original processing: Lowest detectable productive clonotype frequency was 2.59 x 10-5. The repertoire was sequenced with immunoSEQ multiplex PCR; TCRdb's copy has only in-frame clones and lacks some. That table gives V, J and clone size, and the DNA gave D and trimming. The sample holds over 25,000 clones, 72% seen once. Study-wide results and caveats: 8/27 top patient clones versus 2/35 control clones were TRBV06-family.

The sample comprised CD4+ T cells from blood buffy coats. The TCR was taken from a human donor in good health. This rearrangement joins TRBV2 to TRBJ2-5; 10 bases agree with TRBD2. CDR3: CASSVIAGGKETQYF. The CDR3 DNA sequence: TGTGCCAGCAGTGTGATAGCGGGGGGCAAAGAGACCCAGTACTTC.